The 17 T cell receptor beta chains reported below all come from one sample, sequenced in a study of vaccination effects on CD4 cells after COVID-19. Their cognate antigens are unknown. Clones were read by immunoSEQ multiplex PCR, and TCRdb kept only the in-frame ones, dropping some. Of approximately 70,000 clones in the sample, around 73% were seen once. After about 10 days in culture, the CD4+ T cells were isolated. Either the BNT162b2 or mRNA-1273 vaccine was given to participants in two doses. The sequenced sample was CD4+ T cells from PBMCs cultured without peptide, obtained after COVID-19 vaccination. The receptor set was obtained from a human donor who received a COVID-19 vaccine.

This clone was recorded a few times. The chain couples TRBV27 to TRBJ1-5; the match to TRBD1 covers 8 bases. J was trimmed by 2 bases and V by 6 bases; bases with no gene match: 6. Germline V gene data show CDR1 as MNHEY and CDR2 as SMNVEV (reference sequence). This CDR3 is 15 amino acids long. In nucleotides, the CDR3 is TGTGCCAGCAGGAGGACAGGGAATGGCAATCAGCCCCAGCATTTT. Encoded protein: CASRRTGNGNQPQHF.

The rearrangement uses TRBV5-1 and TRBJ2-1, with 9 bases identical to TRBD1. V lost 0 bases to trimming and J lost 7 bases; unmatched junction nucleotides: 14. In germline, CDR1 is SGHRS, CDR2 YFSETQ. The CDR3 extends over 18 amino acids. The CDR3 DNA follows: TGCGCCAGCAGCTTGGGATCTTCGGTTACAGGGGGCACAAATGAGCAGTTCTTC. Its protein is CASSLGSSVTGGTNEQFF.

This clone has only a few counts. V and J are TRBV3-1 (or the pseudogene TRBV3-2) and TRBJ1-1; 7 bases are a match to TRBD1. CDR3 length: 14 amino acids. CDR1 and CDR2 (germline): LGHDT, YNNKEL (reference sequence). The V and J ends lost 1 base and 9 bases, in that order; junction bases with no gene match: 8. The chain's CDR3 is CASSQGLDRDKAFF. The DNA for the CDR3 is TGTGCCAGCAGCCAAGGTCTAGACAGGGATAAAGCTTTCTTT.

The V gene is TRBV3-1 (or the pseudogene TRBV3-2), the J gene TRBJ2-6; D is uncertain. Trimming shortened V by 0 bases and J by 2 bases, and 17 bases separated the two germline ends. From germline, CDR1 is LGHDT and CDR2 YNNKEL (reference sequence). This CDR3 region has 19 residues. The CDR3 spells CASSQDGPGRWAGANVLTF. The CDR3 nucleotides read TGTGCCAGCAGCCAAGATGGGCCCGGACGCTGGGCTGGGGCCAACGTCCTGACTTTC.

The J gene is TRBJ2-5, the V gene TRBV5-1; possibly TRBD1 for D (5 bases). CDR3 length equals 14 residues. V lost 6 bases and J lost 0, with 12 bases in between. Per the germline V gene, CDR1 is SGHRS and CDR2 is YFSETQ. CDR3: CASNLDSYQETQYF. DNA for the CDR3: TGCGCCAGCAACCTTGACAGCTACCAAGAGACCCAGTACTTC.

This clone turned up a few times. The chain carries TRBV2 and TRBJ1-5; no definite D call. The V end lost 2 bases, the J end lost 4 bases, and 12 bases lay between the germline ends. The CDR3 consists of 15 residues. Germline V gives CDR1 SNHLY, CDR2 FYNNEI. CDR3 DNA sequence: TGTGCCAGCAGTGAACGGGAAGTTTGGAATCAGCCCCAGCATTTT. As protein: CASSEREVWNQPQHF.

The chain employs TRBV7-2 and TRBJ2-7, with TRBD1 as a possible D gene (5 bases). The germline V gene has CDR1 SGHTA and CDR2 FQGNSA. The CDR3 has 14 amino acids. V lost 2 bases to trimming and J lost 2 bases, with 10 bases between them. In DNA form, the CDR3 reads TGTGCCAGCAGCTTATCAGGGCAGGCCTACGAGCAGTACGTC. It codes for CASSLSGQAYEQYV.

The chain combines TRBV5-1 with TRBJ2-5; 8 positions agree with TRBD2. CDR3 length equals 14 residues. Trimming cost V 2 bases and J 5 bases; bases outside gene matches: 5. Looked up from germline, CDR1 is SGHRS and CDR2 is YFSETQ. For the CDR3, the DNA is TGCGCCAGCAGCTTCGGACTAGCTGGGGAGACCCAGTACTTC. Its protein is CASSFGLAGETQYF.

In this sample, this clone turned up a few times. The chain carries TRBV12-3 or TRBV12-4 and TRBJ2-1, with a tentative D call TRBD2 (6 bases). V was clipped by 6 bases and J by 10 bases, with 13 bases between them. The CDR3 covers 12 residues. CDR3: CASSASGREQFF. The CDR3 nucleotides are TGTGCCAGCAGCGCCTCGGGGAGGGAGCAGTTCTTC.

This sequence joins TRBV29-1 and TRBJ2-1; D possibly corresponds to TRBD2 (5 bases). The CDR3 length is 13 residues. Germline V lookup: CDR1 SQVTM, CDR2 ANQGSEA. Trimming cost V 1 base and J 8 bases, with 12 bases left between them. The chain's CDR3 is CSVEVPPGDEQFF. CDR3 in DNA: TGCAGCGTTGAAGTCCCCCCCGGGGATGAGCAGTTCTTC.

This chain joins TRBV5-5 and TRBJ1-5; no firm D call. Between the trimmed V and J ends, which lost 3 bases and 0 bases, there was a span of 10 bases. The germline V gene encodes CDR1 SGHKS and CDR2 YYEKEE (reference sequence). This CDR3 is built from 15 residues. CDR3 in amino acids: CASSSDIYSNQPQHF. CDR3 in DNA: TGTGCCAGCAGCTCCGACATATATAGCAATCAGCCCCAGCATTTT. Full variable domain (outside the CDR3, taken from reference TRBV5-5 and TRBJ1-5): DAGVTQSPTHLIKTRGQQVTLRCSPISGHKSVSWYQQVLGQGPQFIFQYYEKEERGRGNFPDRFSARQFPNYSSELNVNALLLGDSALYLCASSSDIYSNQPQHFGDGTRLSIL.

The chain uses TRBV18 and TRBJ1-2; TRBD1 matches at 9 bases. CDR1 KGHSH and CDR2 LQKENI come from the germline V gene. The CDR3 totals 15 residues. With V trimmed by 3 bases and J by 7 bases, 9 bases remained unmatched. CDR3 sequence reads: CASSPKGQGIGGYTF. The CDR3 region has the DNA TGTGCCAGCTCACCGAAGGGACAGGGAATCGGTGGCTACACCTTC.

The CDR3 region is CASSWGPEAFF. Here the CDR3 DNA reads TGTGCCAGCAGCTGGGGGCCCGAAGCTTTCTTT. V gene TRBV11-1 combines with J gene TRBJ1-1; TRBD1 is a possible D gene (6 bases). V was shortened by 4 bases and J by 8 bases, with 8 bases between the two germline ends. CDR3 length equals 11 residues. CDR1 is SGHAT, CDR2 FQDESV, per germline (reference sequence). The full variable domain, its missing parts supplied by reference TRBV11-1 and TRBJ1-1, is EAEVAQSPRYKITEKSQAVAFWCDPISGHATLYWYRQILGQGPELLVQFQDESVVDDSQLPKDRFSAERLKGVDSTLKIQPAELGDSAMYLCASSWGPEAFFGQGTRLTVV.

The chain joins TRBV13 to TRBJ2-2; D is perhaps TRBD1 or TRBD2 (6 bases each). The CDR3 is 16 amino acids. Germline V gene data show CDR1 as PRHDT and CDR2 as FYEKMQ (reference sequence). Trimming cost V 2 bases and J 4 bases, with 14 bases left between them. The CDR3 region is CASSLRGARGTGELFF. CDR3 sequence (DNA): TGTGCCAGCAGCTTAAGGGGGGCAAGGGGCACCGGGGAGCTGTTTTTT.

V and J are TRBV19 and TRBJ2-2; 10 bases line up with TRBD1. CDR1 and CDR2 (germline): LNHDA, SQIVND (reference sequence). The length of the CDR3 is 15 residues. J was trimmed by 5 bases and V by 7 bases; bases with no gene match: 7. The DNA of the CDR3 is TGTGCCAGTACTCCGGGACAGGGGAGGACCGGGGAGCTGTTTTTT. This gives the protein CASTPGQGRTGELFF.

The rearrangement uses TRBV2 and TRBJ1-1; 7 bases line up with TRBD1. J gave up 1 base and V 7 bases, and 12 bases lay outside the gene matches. Germline CDR1 SNHLY, CDR2 FYNNEI. This CDR3 spans 16 amino acids. CDR3 nucleotide sequence: TGTGCCAGCATGCAAATACGGGGACAGACGAACACTGAAGCTTTCTTT. As protein: CASMQIRGQTNTEAFF.

The chain carries TRBV7-8 and TRBJ2-3; no clear D gene. Trimming left V 2 bases short and J 2 bases short, with 17 bases between. Germline V gene data show CDR1 as SGHVS and CDR2 as FQNEAQ. The CDR3 sequence is 17 residues long. Here the CDR3 DNA reads TGTGCCAGCAGCTTACTGGCGATTGTTCGGTCCACAGATACGCAGTATTTT. Its translation: CASSLLAIVRSTDTQYF.